This T cell receptor beta chain appears in the sequencing data of a study of tumor-infiltrating lymphocytes in primary liver carcinoma. Study-level information: Samples returned roughly 3.5 to 7.5 million productive TCRbeta reads each. Read depth did not differ significantly between tissue types. Notes on the study in general: When set against blood, tumors had a significantly higher top-250-clone fraction (p = 0.039).

About this clonotype: What it binds is unknown.

Unsorted bulk tissue, 20-30 mg of it, served as the source for co-extraction of RNA and DNA. Tumor samples uniformly had over 80% viable tumor cells. Germline lookup yields CDR1 LGHNA and CDR2 YNFKEQ. The CDR3 length is 20 residues. V dropped 4 bases and J dropped 12; count of bases not matched to a gene: 30. Making TCR beta cDNA involved 400 to 600 ng total RNA and a constant-region primer. Construction of TCR beta libraries relied on three successive nested multiplex PCR rounds employing slightly modified ARM-PCR. The two initial PCR rounds, around 10 cycles each, used TRBV1-TRBV30 forward and C-beta reverse primers. TCRdb recomputed calls from the multiplex PCR reads with MiXCR, one row per CDR3 protein. The data show roughly 25,000 distinct CDR3 sequences, around 79% seen once.

J is TRBJ2-1 and V is TRBV4-2; 7 nucleotides agree with TRBD2. The specimen was liver tumor tissue from sampling region 3. Subset of the sample: tumor region T3, left-lateral pole. The origin of this receptor is a man in his forties or fifties with primary liver carcinoma and hepatitis B virus infection. CDR3 nucleotides: TGTGCCAGCAGCCGAGCCGCCAGCGGACTAGTATTGAGCTCCTACGATGCGCAGTTCTTC. Amino acids: CASSRAASGLVLSSYDAQFF.